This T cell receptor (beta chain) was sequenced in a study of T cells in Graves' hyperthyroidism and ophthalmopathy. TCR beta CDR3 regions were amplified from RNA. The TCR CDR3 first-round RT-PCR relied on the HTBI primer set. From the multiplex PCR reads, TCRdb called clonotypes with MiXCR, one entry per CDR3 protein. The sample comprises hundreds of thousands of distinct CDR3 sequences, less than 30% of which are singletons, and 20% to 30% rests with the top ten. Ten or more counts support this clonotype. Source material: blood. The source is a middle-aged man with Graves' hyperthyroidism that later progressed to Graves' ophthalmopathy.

The CDR3 DNA is TGTGCCAGCAGCCCCCCAGTTTGGGCAGGAAACACTGAAGCTTTCTTT. It specifies CASSPPVWAGNTEAFF. The V call is TRBV6-5, the J call TRBJ1-1, with D unclear. The CDR3 covers 16 residues. V lost 6 bases, J lost 2 bases, and 19 bases lay in between. Germline V CDR1 and CDR2: MNHEY, SVGAGI.